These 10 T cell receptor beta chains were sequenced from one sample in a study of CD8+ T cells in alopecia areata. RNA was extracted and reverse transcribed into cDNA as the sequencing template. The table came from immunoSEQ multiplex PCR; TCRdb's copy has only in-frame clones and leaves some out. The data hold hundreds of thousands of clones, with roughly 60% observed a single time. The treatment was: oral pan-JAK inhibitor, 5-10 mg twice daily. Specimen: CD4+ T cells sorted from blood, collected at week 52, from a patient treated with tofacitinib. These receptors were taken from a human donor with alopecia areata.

In DNA, the CDR3 is TGCGCCAGCAGCTTCGTACTAGCGGGAAATGAGCAGTTCTTC. Translated: CASSFVLAGNEQFF. The chain recombines TRBV5-1 with TRBJ2-1; TRBD2 matches at 10 bases. The V gene end was trimmed by 2 bases and the J gene end by 7 bases; junction bases not matched to a gene: 3. The CDR3 sequence is 14 residues long. Germline V gene sequence: CDR1 SGHRS, CDR2 YFSETQ.

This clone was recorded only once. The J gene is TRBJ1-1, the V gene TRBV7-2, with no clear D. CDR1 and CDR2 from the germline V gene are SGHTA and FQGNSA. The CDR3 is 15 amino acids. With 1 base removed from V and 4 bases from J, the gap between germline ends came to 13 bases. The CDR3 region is CASSLVAPLSTEAFF. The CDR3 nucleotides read TGTGCCAGCAGCTTAGTAGCTCCCCTGAGCACTGAAGCTTTCTTT.

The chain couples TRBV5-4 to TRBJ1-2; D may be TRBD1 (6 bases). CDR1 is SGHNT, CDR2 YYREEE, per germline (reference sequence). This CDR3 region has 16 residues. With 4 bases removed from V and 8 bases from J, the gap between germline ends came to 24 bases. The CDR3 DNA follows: TGTGCCAGCAGCAAAAGGACTCAGGGGCCCGCGGTGGGCTACACCTTC. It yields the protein CASSKRTQGPAVGYTF.

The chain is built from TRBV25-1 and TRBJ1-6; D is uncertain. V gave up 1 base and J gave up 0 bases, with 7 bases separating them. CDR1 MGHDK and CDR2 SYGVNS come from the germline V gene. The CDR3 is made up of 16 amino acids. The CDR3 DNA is TGTGCCAGCAGTGAATTGGGGAGCTCCTATAATTCACCCCTCCACTTT. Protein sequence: CASSELGSSYNSPLHF.

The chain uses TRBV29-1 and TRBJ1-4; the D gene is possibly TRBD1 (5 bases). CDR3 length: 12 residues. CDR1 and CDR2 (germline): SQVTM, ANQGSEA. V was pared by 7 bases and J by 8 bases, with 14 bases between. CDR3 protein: CSADSGREKLFF. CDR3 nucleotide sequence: TGCAGCGCCGACAGTGGGCGGGAAAAACTGTTTTTT. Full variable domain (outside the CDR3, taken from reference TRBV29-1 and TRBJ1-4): SAVISQKPSRDICQRGTSLTIQCQVDSQVTMMFWYRQQPGQSLTLIATANQGSEATYESGFVIDKFPISRPNLTFSTLTVSNMSPEDSSIYLCSADSGREKLFFGSGTQLSVL.

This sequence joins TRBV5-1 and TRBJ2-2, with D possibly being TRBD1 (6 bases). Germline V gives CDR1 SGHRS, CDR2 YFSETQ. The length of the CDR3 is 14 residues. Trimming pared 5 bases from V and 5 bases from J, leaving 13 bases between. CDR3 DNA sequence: TGCGCCAGCAGGGGGACATTCGCGACCGGGGAGCTGTTTTTT. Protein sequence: CASRGTFATGELFF.

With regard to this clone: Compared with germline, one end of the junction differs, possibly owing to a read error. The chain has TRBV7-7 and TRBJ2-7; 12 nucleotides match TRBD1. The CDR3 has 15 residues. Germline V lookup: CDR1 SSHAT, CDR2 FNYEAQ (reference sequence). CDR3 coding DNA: TGTGCTAGCAGCTTATCGGGACAGGGGGCTTACGAGCAGTACTTC. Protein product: CASSLSGQGAYEQYF.

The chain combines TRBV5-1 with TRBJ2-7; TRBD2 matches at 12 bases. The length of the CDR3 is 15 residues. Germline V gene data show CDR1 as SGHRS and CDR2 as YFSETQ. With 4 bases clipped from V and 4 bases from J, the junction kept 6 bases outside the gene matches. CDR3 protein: CASSPLAGGLYEQYF. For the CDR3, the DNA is TGCGCCAGCAGCCCTCTAGCGGGGGGGTTATACGAGCAGTACTTC.

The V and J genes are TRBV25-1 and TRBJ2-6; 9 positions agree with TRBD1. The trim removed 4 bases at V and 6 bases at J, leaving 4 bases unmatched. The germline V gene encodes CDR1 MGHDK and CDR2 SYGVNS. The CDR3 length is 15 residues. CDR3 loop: CASSAWTGAANVLTF. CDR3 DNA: TGTGCCAGCAGTGCCTGGACAGGGGCGGCCAACGTCCTGACTTTC.

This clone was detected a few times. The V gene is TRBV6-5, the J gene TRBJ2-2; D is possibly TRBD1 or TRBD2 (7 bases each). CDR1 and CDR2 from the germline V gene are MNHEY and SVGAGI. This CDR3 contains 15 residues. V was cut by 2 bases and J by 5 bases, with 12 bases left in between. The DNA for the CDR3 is TGTGCCAGCAGTTACAGACAGGGAGGGACCGGGGAGCTGTTTTTT. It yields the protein CASSYRQGGTGELFF.